This T cell receptor beta chain was found in a study of T cells in Graves' hyperthyroidism and ophthalmopathy. Clinical symptoms, serum thyroxine, TRAb, thyroid ultrasound and orbital computed tomography established diagnosis. The CDR3 is 12 residues long. Germline values: CDR1 SQVTM, CDR2 ANQGSEA. Study findings and constraints: Model predictions of ophthalmopathy came a median approximately 6 months before onset. A 13 V-J model separated ophthalmopathy from stable hyperthyroidism. Blood held most thyroid clonotypes expanded above 0.001 frequency.

TCR beta CDR3 regions were amplified from RNA. The primer set for the first-round RT-PCR of the TCR CDR3 was HTBI. Via MiXCR, TCRdb re-called the multiplex PCR reads, giving one row per CDR3 protein. The sample yields 96,000 or so distinct CDR3 sequences, 51% seen once. Comments on this clonotype: The target antigen is unknown.

The sequenced material came from blood. The clonotype comes from a middle-aged woman with Graves' hyperthyroidism. V is TRBV29-1 and J is TRBJ2-3, with TRBD2 identical over 7 bases. The CDR3 sequence: CSSQVAGDTQYF. The CDR3 nucleotides are TGCAGTTCCCAAGTAGCGGGTGATACGCAGTATTTT.